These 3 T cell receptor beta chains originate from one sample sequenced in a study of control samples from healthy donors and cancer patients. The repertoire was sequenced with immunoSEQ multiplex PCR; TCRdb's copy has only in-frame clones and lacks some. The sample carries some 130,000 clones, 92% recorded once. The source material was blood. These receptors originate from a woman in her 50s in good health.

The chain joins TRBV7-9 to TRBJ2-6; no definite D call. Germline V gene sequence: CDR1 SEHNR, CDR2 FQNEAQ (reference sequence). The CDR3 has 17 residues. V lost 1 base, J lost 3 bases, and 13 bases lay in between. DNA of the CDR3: TGTGCCAGCAGCTTAGACGGAAACCTAATTGGGGCCAACGTCCTGACTTTC. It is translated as CASSLDGNLIGANVLTF.

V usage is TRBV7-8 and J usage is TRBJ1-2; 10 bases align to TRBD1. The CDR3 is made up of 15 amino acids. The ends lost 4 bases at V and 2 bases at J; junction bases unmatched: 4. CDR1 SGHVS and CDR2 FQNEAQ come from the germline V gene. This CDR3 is CASSSPDRGNYGYTF. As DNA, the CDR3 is TGTGCCAGCAGCTCCCCGGACAGGGGGAACTATGGCTACACCTTC.

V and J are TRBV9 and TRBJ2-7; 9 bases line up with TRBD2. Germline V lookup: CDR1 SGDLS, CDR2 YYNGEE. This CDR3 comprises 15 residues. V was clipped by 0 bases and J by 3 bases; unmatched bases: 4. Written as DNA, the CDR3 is TGTGCCAGCAGCGTAGGCGGGAGGGACTTCTACGAGCAGTACTTC. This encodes CASSVGGRDFYEQYF.